Listed below are T cell receptor beta chains from one sample, sequenced in a study of cytomegalovirus exposure and HLA in healthy donors. Generated by immunoSEQ multiplex PCR, the TCRdb table keeps only in-frame clones and is missing some. The table lists 65,000 to 85,000 clones, roughly 94% of them singletons. Sequenced input: PBMCs. The origin of the receptors is a woman aged 18-29 years in good health and CMV-seronegative. Both conserved end residues are part of each CDR3. A D gene is named only where the DNA matches it firmly. Clone size is given for some rows only: seen once, a few or many times, or a class if the clone is expanded.

V gene	J gene	D gene	clone size	CDR3 DNA	CDR3 protein
TRBV7-2	TRBJ2-7	NA	NA	TGTGCCAGTGGGGCGGCCAGTAGCCCCTACGAGCAGTACTTC	CASGAASSPYEQYF
TRBV6-5	TRBJ1-2	NA	once	TGTGCCAGCAGTTACACCCCGGGATTGAGGCATGGCTACACCTTC	CASSYTPGLRHGYTF
TRBV5-1	TRBJ2-1	TRBD2	NA	TGCGCCAGCAGCTTGGAGAGCGGGAGACAGTTCTTC	CASSLESGRQFF
TRBV4-1	TRBJ2-7	NA	NA	TGCGCCAGCAGCCAAAGGGGGGGCTCCTACGAGCAGTACTTC	CASSQRGGSYEQYF
TRBV14	TRBJ1-1	NA	NA	TGTGCCAGCAGCCGCCTACATAGTAGCGCGAACACTGAAGCTTTCTTT	CASSRLHSSANTEAFF
TRBV9	TRBJ2-7	TRBD1	once	TGTGCCAGCAGCGTTGCGCCACAGGGGGGCTACGAGCAGTACTTC	CASSVAPQGGYEQYF
TRBV27	TRBJ2-7	TRBD1	NA	TGTGCCAGCAGTGGGGGAGGACAGGGGCCCCGCTTC	CASSGGGQGPRF
TRBV5-8	TRBJ2-7	NA	NA	TGTGCCAGCAGCCGACTTCGCTCCTACGAGCAGTACTTC	CASSRLRSYEQYF
TRBV7-8	TRBJ2-4	TRBD2	NA	TGTGCCAGCAGCTTATCAGGGAGGGAAAACATTCAGTACTTC	CASSLSGRENIQYF
TRBV7-9	TRBJ1-4	NA	NA	TGTGCCAGCAGCTTAGCACAGGTCGGTGAAAAACTGTTTTTT	CASSLAQVGEKLFF
TRBV9	TRBJ2-7	NA	NA	TGTGCCAGCAGCGTAGCCCCAGGGCTCTCCTACGAGCAGTACTTC	CASSVAPGLSYEQYF
TRBV9	TRBJ2-2	TRBD2	NA	TGTGCCAGCAGCGTACGGCGGGGGGGCAGGGACACCGGGGAGCTGTTTTTT	CASSVRRGGRDTGELFF
TRBV4-3	TRBJ2-2	NA	NA	TGCGCCAGCAGCCAAGATTACGGACATTCGAACACCGGGGAGCTGTTTTTT	CASSQDYGHSNTGELFF
TRBV7-2	TRBJ1-1	NA	NA	TGTGCCAGCGGATTGGGGGGGAACACTGAAGCTTTCTTT	CASGLGGNTEAFF
TRBV5-6	TRBJ1-2	NA	NA	TGTGCCAGCAGCGCCTACAGTTATGGCTACACCTTC	CASSAYSYGYTF
TRBV2	TRBJ1-2	NA	NA	TGTGCCAGCAAGAGGGAAGAGGCCTATGGCTACACCTTC	CASKREEAYGYTF